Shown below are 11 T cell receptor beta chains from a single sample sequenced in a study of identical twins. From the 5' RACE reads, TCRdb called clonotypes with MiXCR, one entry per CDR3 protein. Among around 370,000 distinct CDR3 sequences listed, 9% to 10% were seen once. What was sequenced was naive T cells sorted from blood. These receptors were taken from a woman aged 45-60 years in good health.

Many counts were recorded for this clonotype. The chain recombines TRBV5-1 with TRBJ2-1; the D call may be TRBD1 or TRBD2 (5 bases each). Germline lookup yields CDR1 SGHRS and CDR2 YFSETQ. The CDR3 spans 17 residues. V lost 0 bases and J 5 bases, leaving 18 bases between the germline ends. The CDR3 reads CASSLGGVAGPHNEQFF. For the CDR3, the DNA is TGCGCCAGCAGCTTGGGAGGGGTGGCAGGTCCACACAATGAGCAGTTCTTC.

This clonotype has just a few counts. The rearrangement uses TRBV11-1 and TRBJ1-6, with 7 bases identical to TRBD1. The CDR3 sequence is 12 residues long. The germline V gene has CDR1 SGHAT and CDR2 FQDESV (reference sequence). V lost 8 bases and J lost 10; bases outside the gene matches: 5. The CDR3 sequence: CASQGEESPLHF. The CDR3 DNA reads TGTGCCAGCCAGGGGGAAGAGTCACCCCTCCACTTT.

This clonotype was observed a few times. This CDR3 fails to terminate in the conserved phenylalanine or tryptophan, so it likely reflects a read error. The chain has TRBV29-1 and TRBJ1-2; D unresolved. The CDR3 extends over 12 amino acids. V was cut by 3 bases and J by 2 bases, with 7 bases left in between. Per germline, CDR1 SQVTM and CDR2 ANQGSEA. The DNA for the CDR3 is TGCAGCGTTGATGAAGCGAACTATGGCTACACCTTG. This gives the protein CSVDEANYGYTL.

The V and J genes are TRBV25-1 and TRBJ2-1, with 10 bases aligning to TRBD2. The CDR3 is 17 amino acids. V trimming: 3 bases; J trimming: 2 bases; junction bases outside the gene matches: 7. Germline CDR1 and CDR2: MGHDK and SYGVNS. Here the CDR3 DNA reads TGTGCCAGCAGTGACCGGACTAGCGGAGGACCCTACAATGAGCAGTTCTTC. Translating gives CASSDRTSGGPYNEQFF.

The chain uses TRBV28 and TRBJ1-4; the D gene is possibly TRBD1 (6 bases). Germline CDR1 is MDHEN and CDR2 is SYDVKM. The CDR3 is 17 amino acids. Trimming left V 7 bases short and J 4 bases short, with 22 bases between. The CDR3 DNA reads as TGTGCCAGCAAGGTCCTAGGGGGGGGGCGAATTAATGAAAAACTGTTTTTT. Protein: CASKVLGGGRINEKLFF.

The CDR3 sequence is CASSFGTGRNEKLFF. The CDR3 DNA is TGTGCCAGCAGTTTCGGGACAGGAAGGAATGAAAAACTGTTTTTT. The chain has TRBV27 and TRBJ1-4; 8 bases are a match to TRBD1. CDR3 size: 15 residues. J was trimmed by 5 bases and V by 3 bases; bases with no gene match: 5. Germline V gives CDR1 MNHEY, CDR2 SMNVEV (reference sequence). Filled out from reference TRBV27 and TRBJ1-4, the complete variable domain reads EAQVTQNPRYLITVTGKKLTVTCSQNMNHEYMSWYRQDPGLGLRQIYYSMNVEVTDKGDVPEGYKVSRKEKRNFPLILESPSPNQTSLYFCASSFGTGRNEKLFFGSGTQLSVL.

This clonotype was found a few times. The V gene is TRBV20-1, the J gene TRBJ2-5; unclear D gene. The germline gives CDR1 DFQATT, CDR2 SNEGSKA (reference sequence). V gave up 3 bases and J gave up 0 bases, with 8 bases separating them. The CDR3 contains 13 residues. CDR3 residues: CSARDRYQETQYF. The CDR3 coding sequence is TGCAGTGCTAGGGACCGGTACCAAGAGACCCAGTACTTC.

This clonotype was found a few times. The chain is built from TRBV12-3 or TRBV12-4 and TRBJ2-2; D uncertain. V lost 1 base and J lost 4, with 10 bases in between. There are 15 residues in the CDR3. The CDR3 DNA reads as TGTGCCAGCAGTTTAGGTCTGAGGCCCACCGGGGAGCTGTTTTTT. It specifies CASSLGLRPTGELFF.

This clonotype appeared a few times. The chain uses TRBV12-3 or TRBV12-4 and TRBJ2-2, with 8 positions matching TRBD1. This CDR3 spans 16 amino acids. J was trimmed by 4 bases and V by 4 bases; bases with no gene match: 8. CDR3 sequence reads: CASSWVGTGFTGELFF. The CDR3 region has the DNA TGTGCCAGCAGTTGGGTCGGGACAGGATTCACCGGGGAGCTGTTTTTT.

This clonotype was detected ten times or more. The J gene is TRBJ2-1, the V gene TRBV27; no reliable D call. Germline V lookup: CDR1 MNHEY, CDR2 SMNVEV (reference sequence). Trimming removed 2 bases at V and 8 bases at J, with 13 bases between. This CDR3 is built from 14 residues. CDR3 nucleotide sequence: TGTGCCAGCAGTTTAAGCTGGACCGGCGATGAGCAGTTCTTC. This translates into CASSLSWTGDEQFF.

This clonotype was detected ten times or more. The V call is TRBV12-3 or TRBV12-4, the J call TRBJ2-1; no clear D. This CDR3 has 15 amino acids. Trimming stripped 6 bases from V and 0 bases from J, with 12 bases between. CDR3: CASSREASSYNEQFF. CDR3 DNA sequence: TGTGCCAGCAGCCGAGAAGCCAGCTCCTACAATGAGCAGTTCTTC.